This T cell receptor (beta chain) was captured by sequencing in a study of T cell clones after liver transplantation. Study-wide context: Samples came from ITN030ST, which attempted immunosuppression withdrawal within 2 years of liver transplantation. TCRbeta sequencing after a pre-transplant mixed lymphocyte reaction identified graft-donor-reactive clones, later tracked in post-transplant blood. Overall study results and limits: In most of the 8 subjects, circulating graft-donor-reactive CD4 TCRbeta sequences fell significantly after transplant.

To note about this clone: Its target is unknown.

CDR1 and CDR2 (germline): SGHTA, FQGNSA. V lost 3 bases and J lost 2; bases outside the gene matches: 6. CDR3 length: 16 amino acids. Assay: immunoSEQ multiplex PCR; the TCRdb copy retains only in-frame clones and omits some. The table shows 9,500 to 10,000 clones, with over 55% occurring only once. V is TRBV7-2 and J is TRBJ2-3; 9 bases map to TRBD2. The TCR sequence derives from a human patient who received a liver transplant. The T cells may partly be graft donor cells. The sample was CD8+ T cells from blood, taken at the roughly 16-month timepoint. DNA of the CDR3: TGTGCCAGCAGCTTTCCTAGCGGGGAGGTCACAGATACGCAGTATTTT. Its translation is CASSFPSGEVTDTQYF.